These 11 T cell receptor beta chains were sequenced from one sample in a study of CD8+CD57+ T cells in acquired aplastic anemia. Genomic DNA served as template for TCR beta VDJ and CDR3 profiling. One entry per CDR3 protein, called by TCRdb with MiXCR from the reads. The table includes around 200,000 distinct CDR3 sequences, around 50% detected once. Sequencing used sorted CD4+, CD8+, or CD8+CD57+ T cells (not recorded which) from PBMCs. These receptors came from a human donor in good health, serving as a control.

Many counts were recorded for this clonotype. The genes are TRBV11-2 and TRBJ2-2, with TRBD2 as a possible D gene (5 bases). The V and J ends lost 5 bases and 7 bases respectively, with 11 bases between them. The length of the CDR3 is 13 residues. Germline V gives CDR1 SGHAT, CDR2 FQNNGV. The CDR3 coding sequence is TGTGCCAGCAGCGCTACGGCGGGCGGGGAGCTGTTTTTT. Its translation is CASSATAGGELFF.

The chain recombines TRBV10-3 with TRBJ2-3; maybe TRBD1 (6 bases). Trimming removed 11 bases at V and 5 bases at J, with 26 bases between. CDR1 is ENHRY and CDR2 is SYGVKD in the germline V gene. The CDR3 runs to 16 residues. In DNA form, the CDR3 reads TGTGCCGTCAATGGAGTCGGTGGGGGCTCCATAGATACGCAGTATTTT. This sequence encodes CAVNGVGGGSIDTQYF.

Written as DNA, the CDR3 is TGTGCCAGCAGCTCCTCCGAGGGATCGGATGAAAAACTGTTTTTT. Its protein product is CASSSSEGSDEKLFF. This chain uses TRBV7-8 with TRBJ1-4; the D is unclear. Per germline, CDR1 SGHVS and CDR2 FQNEAQ. V dropped 4 bases and J dropped 6 bases, with 15 bases sitting between them. The CDR3 runs to 15 residues.

This clonotype showed up many times. The chain links TRBV7-2 to TRBJ2-7, with D tentatively TRBD1 (6 bases). Trimming removed 5 bases from V and 6 bases from J, with 14 bases in between. The CDR3 length is 13 residues. Germline lookup yields CDR1 SGHTA and CDR2 FQGNSA. The CDR3 DNA is TGTGCCAGCAGCACCCAAAGGACAGCCGAGCAGTACTTC. Protein: CASSTQRTAEQYF.

Ten or more counts support this clonotype. The V and J genes are TRBV7-2 and TRBJ1-1; D is undetermined. Germline CDR1 is SGHTA and CDR2 is FQGNSA. CDR3 length: 15 residues. Between the trimmed V and J ends, which lost 1 base and 3 bases, there was a span of 12 bases. The DNA of the CDR3 is TGTGCCAGCAGCTTAGGATCGGTGGAGTACACTGAAGCTTTCTTT. This translates into CASSLGSVEYTEAFF.

A word on this clonotype: A read error may account for a junction end that differs from germline. The V and J genes are TRBV10-3 and TRBJ2-7, with 9 nucleotides matching TRBD2. CDR1 is ENHRY and CDR2 is SYGVKD in the germline V gene. The length of the CDR3 is 15 residues. The CDR3 loop reads CASSYSSSGVVEQYF. The DNA of the CDR3 is TGTGCCAGCAGTTACTCTTCTAGCGGGGTTGTGGAGCAGTACTTC.

This clonotype was counted many times. The chain couples TRBV6-2 or TRBV6-3 to TRBJ1-1, with TRBD1 as a possible D gene (5 bases). CDR3 length equals 13 residues. Looked up from germline, CDR1 is MNHEY and CDR2 is SVGEGT. V was pared by 1 base and J by 5 bases, with 8 bases between. The CDR3 sequence is CASSYLRQTEAFF. The CDR3 nucleotides read TGTGCCAGCAGTTACTTGAGACAGACTGAAGCTTTCTTT.

A remark on this clonotype: Here the CDR3 omits its conserved ending phenylalanine or tryptophan, so a read error is the likely source. The chain has TRBV20-1 and TRBJ2-7, with 9 bases matching TRBD1. Unmatched junction bases numbered 7, after V lost 3 bases and J lost 7 bases. The CDR3 extends over 13 amino acids. Germline V lookup: CDR1 DFQATT, CDR2 SNEGSKA (reference sequence). The chain's CDR3 is CSASDRGSYEQYL. The DNA of the CDR3 is TGCAGTGCTAGCGACAGGGGGAGCTATGAGCAGTACCTC.

The chain combines TRBV28 with TRBJ1-5; 8 bases match TRBD1. There are 17 residues in the CDR3. V gave up 10 bases and J gave up 6 bases; unmatched junction bases: 20. Per the germline V gene, CDR1 is MDHEN and CDR2 is SYDVKM. Written as DNA, the CDR3 is TGTGCCAACCGCCGCCCCCTTGGACAGGGCTCGGGTCAGCCCCAGCATTTT. This encodes CANRRPLGQGSGQPQHF.

CDR3 sequence: CASSRRDYQETQYF. The CDR3, as DNA: TGTGCCAGCAGCCGCCGGGACTACCAAGAGACCCAGTACTTC. The V and J genes are TRBV14 and TRBJ2-5; D is possibly TRBD2 (6 bases). CDR3 size: 14 residues. Germline V gives CDR1 SGHDN, CDR2 FVKESK. Trimming shortened V by 4 bases and J by 0 bases, and 9 bases separated the two germline ends.

The genes are TRBV12-3 or TRBV12-4 and TRBJ1-3, with D possibly TRBD1 on 6 matching bases. Trimming pared 8 bases from V and 0 bases from J, leaving 11 bases between. This CDR3 spans 14 amino acids. CDR3 sequence reads: CASGGGGSGNTIYF. CDR3 nucleotides: TGTGCCAGCGGGGGCGGGGGCTCTGGAAACACCATATATTTT.